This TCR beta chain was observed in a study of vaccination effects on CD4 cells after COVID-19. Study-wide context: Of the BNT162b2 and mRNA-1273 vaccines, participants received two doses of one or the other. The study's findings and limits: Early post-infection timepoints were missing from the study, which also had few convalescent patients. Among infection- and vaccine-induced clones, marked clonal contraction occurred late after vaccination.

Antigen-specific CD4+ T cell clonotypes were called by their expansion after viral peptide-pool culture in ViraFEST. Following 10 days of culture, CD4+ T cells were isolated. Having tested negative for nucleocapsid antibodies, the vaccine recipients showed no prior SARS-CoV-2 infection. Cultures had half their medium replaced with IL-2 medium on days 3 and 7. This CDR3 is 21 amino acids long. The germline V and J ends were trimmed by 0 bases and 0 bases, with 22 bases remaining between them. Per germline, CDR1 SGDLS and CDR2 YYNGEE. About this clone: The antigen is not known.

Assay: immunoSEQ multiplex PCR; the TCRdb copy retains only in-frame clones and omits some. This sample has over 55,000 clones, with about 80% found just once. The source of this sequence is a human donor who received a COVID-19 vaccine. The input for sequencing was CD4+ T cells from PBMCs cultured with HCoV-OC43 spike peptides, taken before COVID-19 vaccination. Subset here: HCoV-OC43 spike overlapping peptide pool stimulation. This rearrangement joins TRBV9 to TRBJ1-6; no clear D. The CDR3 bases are TGTGCCAGCAGCGTAGTTTATTACGGGCAGAGGTTGAGCTCCTATAATTCACCCCTCCACTTT. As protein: CASSVVYYGQRLSSYNSPLHF.